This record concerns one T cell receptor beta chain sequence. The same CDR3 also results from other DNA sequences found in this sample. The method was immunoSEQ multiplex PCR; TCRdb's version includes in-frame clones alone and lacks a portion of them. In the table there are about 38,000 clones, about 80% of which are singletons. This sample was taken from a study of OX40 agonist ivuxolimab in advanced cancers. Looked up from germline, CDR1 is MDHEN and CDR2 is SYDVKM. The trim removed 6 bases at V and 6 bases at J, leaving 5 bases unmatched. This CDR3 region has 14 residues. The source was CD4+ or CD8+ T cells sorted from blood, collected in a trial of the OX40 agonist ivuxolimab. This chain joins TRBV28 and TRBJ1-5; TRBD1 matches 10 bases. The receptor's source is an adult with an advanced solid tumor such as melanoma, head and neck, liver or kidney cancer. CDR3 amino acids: CASSSGTGVQPQHF. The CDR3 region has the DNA TGTGCCAGCAGCTCCGGGACAGGGGTTCAGCCCCAGCATTTT.